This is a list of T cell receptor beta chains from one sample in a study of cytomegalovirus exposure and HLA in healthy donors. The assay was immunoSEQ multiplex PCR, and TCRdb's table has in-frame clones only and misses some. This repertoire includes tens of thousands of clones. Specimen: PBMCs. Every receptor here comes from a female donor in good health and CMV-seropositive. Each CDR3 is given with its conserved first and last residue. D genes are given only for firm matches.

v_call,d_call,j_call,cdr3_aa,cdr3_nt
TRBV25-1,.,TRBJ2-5,CASSEFTGRETQYF,TGTGCCAGCAGTGAATTTACAGGGAGAGAGACCCAGTACTTC
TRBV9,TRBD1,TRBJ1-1,CASSGWDRGPNTEAFF,TGTGCCAGCAGCGGGTGGGACAGGGGGCCGAACACTGAAGCTTTCTTT
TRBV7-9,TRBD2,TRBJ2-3,CASGPGTSGVLDTQYF,TGTGCCAGCGGGCCCGGGACTAGCGGGGTTTTAGATACGCAGTATTTT
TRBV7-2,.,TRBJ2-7,CASSSGPGSYEQYF,TGTGCCAGCAGCTCTGGTCCGGGTTCCTACGAGCAGTACTTC
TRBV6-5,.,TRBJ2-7,CASSSPKQGLEQYF,TGTGCCAGCAGTTCCCCAAAACAGGGCTTGGAGCAGTACTTC
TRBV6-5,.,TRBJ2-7,CASRDGTYYEQYF,TGTGCCAGCAGGGACGGGACTTACTACGAGCAGTACTTC
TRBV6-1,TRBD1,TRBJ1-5,CASSDRGLNQPQHF,TGTGCCAGCAGTGATAGGGGGCTGAATCAGCCCCAGCATTTT
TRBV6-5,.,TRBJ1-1,CASSYESRGTEAFF,TGTGCCAGCAGTTACGAAAGCCGGGGGACTGAAGCTTTCTTT
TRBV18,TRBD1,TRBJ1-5,CASSPPGQGYSNQPQHF,TGTGCCAGCTCACCGCCGGGACAGGGGTATAGCAATCAGCCCCAGCATTTT
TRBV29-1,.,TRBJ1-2,CSVEDAGNYGYTF,TGCAGCGTTGAAGATGCAGGGAACTATGGCTACACCTTC
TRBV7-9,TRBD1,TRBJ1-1,CASSTRTGRGSEAFF,TGTGCCAGCAGCACGCGGACAGGGCGGGGTTCGGAAGCTTTCTTT
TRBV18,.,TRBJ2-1,CASSAQGYNEQFF,TGTGCCAGCTCAGCCCAGGGTTACAATGAGCAGTTCTTC
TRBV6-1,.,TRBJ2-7,CASSERLTGNYEQYF,TGTGCCAGCAGTGAAAGGCTGACAGGCAACTACGAGCAGTACTTC
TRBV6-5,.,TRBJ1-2,CASSERGGRHGYTF,TGTGCCAGCAGTGAGCGAGGGGGTAGGCATGGCTACACCTTC
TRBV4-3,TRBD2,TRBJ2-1,CASSPGTSVHNEQFF,TGCGCCAGCAGCCCTGGGACTAGCGTGCACAATGAGCAGTTCTTC
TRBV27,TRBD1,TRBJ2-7,CASSRLQGGGFYEQYF,TGTGCCAGCAGTAGACTACAGGGGGGCGGGTTTTACGAGCAGTACTTC
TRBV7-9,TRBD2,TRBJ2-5,CASSLTSGSFETQYF,TGTGCCAGCAGCTTGACTAGCGGGAGCTTTGAGACCCAGTACTTC